This TCR beta chain was sequenced during a study of beta chain features in type 1 diabetes. Turning to this clone: Its cognate antigen is unknown. This same CDR3 is encoded by further DNA sequences in the sample.

Broader study findings: Shortening of TCRB CDR3s, moderate but significant, appeared in all four CD4+ subsets of Type 1 diabetes patients. The question of HLA type influencing TCRB rearrangement was one that remained unresolved here.

The whole isolated RNA underwent reverse transcription, so sequencing captured expressed TCRB transcripts. TCRdb's copy holds only in-frame clones and misses some; the assay was immunoSEQ multiplex PCR. The sample holds approximately 46,000 clones, roughly 45% seen once. This TCR came from a man between 25 and 39 years old with type 1 diabetes. The sequencing input was stem cell memory CD4+ T cells from blood.

CDR3 coding DNA: TGTGCCAGTAGTCCGCGGACTAGCGGGAGGGGAGATACGCAGTATTTT. It codes for CASSPRTSGRGDTQYF. The chain couples TRBV19 to TRBJ2-3; 15 bases are a match to TRBD2. The CDR3 covers 16 residues. V gave up 5 bases and J gave up 5 bases; unmatched junction bases: 5. Per the germline V gene, CDR1 is LNHDA and CDR2 is SQIVND (reference sequence).